These 17 T cell receptor beta chains came from one sample sequenced in a study of OX40 agonist ivuxolimab in advanced cancers. Profiling relied on immunoSEQ multiplex PCR, and the TCRdb table lists in-frame clones only, not all of them. The sample has 80,000 to 100,000 clones, 70% to 90% seen once. The starting material was CD4+ or CD8+ T cells sorted from blood, obtained in a trial of the OX40 agonist ivuxolimab. These receptors came from an adult with an advanced solid tumor such as melanoma, head and neck, liver or kidney cancer.

The gene calls are TRBV4-1 and TRBJ2-1; TRBD1 matches at 7 bases. The CDR3 sequence is 12 residues long. The germline V gene has CDR1 MGHRA and CDR2 YSYEKL. V gave up 4 bases and J gave up 13 bases; unmatched junction bases: 7. The CDR3 here is CASSPQGQLQFF. The CDR3 nucleotides are TGCGCCAGCAGCCCACAGGGACAGTTACAGTTCTTC.

The chain couples TRBV19 to TRBJ1-5, with 8 bases aligning to TRBD1. Germline CDR1 and CDR2: LNHDA and SQIVND (reference sequence). Germline trimming cut 3 bases from V and 4 bases from J; bases unmatched to any gene: 5. The CDR3 totals 15 residues. CDR3 protein: CASSIDRGGNQPQHF. The DNA for the CDR3 is TGTGCCAGTAGTATTGACAGGGGCGGGAATCAGCCCCAGCATTTT.

The gene calls are TRBV5-5 and TRBJ2-4; no definite D call. The CDR3 has 14 amino acids. V lost 0 bases and J lost 0, with 4 bases in between. Germline CDR1 reads SGHKS; CDR2 reads YYEKEE (reference sequence). CDR3 sequence (DNA): TGTGCCAGCAGCTTGGGTGAAGCCAAAAACATTCAGTACTTC. Translated: CASSLGEAKNIQYF.

The rearrangement links TRBV2 to TRBJ2-3; 7 bases agree with TRBD2. V was clipped by 8 bases and J by 3 bases; unmatched bases: 8. Germline CDR1 SNHLY, CDR2 FYNNEI. The CDR3 sequence is 14 residues long. The CDR3 nucleotides are TGTGCCAGCGGCCGGGGGGTAGAAACAGATACGCAGTATTTT. This encodes CASGRGVETDTQYF. Using reference TRBV2 and TRBJ2-3 for the parts outside the CDR3, the full variable domain is EPEVTQTPSHQVTQMGQEVILRCVPISNHLYFYWYRQILGQKVEFLVSFYNNEISEKSEIFDDQFSVERPDGSNFTLKIRSTKLEDSAMYFCASGRGVETDTQYFGPGTRLTVL.

J is TRBJ2-2 and V is TRBV28; D uncertain. This CDR3 is 12 amino acids long. The germline V gene encodes CDR1 MDHEN and CDR2 SYDVKM. V lost 5 bases, J lost 5 bases, and 6 bases lay in between. CDR3 nucleotides: TGTGCCAGCAGTCCACCGACCGGGGAGCTGTTTTTT. It specifies CASSPPTGELFF.

V gene TRBV7-9 combines with J gene TRBJ1-6, with D unclear. The CDR3 consists of 12 residues. Germline CDR1 is SEHNR and CDR2 is FQNEAQ (reference sequence). V was pared by 2 bases and J by 7 bases, with 3 bases between. CDR3 DNA sequence: TGTGCCAGCAGCTTACCGAATTCACCCCTCCACTTT. Amino acid sequence: CASSLPNSPLHF.

DNA of the CDR3: TGCGCCAGCAGCTTGGCTGGTAATGAGCAGTTCTTC. It codes for CASSLAGNEQFF. This chain uses TRBV5-1 with TRBJ2-1; D uncertain. There are 12 residues in the CDR3. Per germline, CDR1 SGHRS and CDR2 YFSETQ. Trimming removed 0 bases at V and 7 bases at J, with 5 bases between.

This clone was counted a few times. This sequence joins TRBV10-3 and TRBJ2-1, with D perhaps TRBD2 (6 bases). The germline gives CDR1 ENHRY, CDR2 SYGVKD. V was pared by 8 bases and J by 7 bases, with 21 bases between. The CDR3 covers 15 residues. The CDR3 nucleotides read TGTGCCATCGGTCCTGGGGGGAGATTTTGGAATGAGCAGTTCTTC. As protein: CAIGPGGRFWNEQFF.

The chain couples TRBV6-5 to TRBJ2-7; possibly TRBD1 or TRBD2 for D (5 bases each). Germline V CDR1 and CDR2: MNHEY, SVGAGI. V lost 5 bases and J 2 bases, leaving 16 bases between the germline ends. This CDR3 is 15 amino acids long. CDR3: CASSVVVGATYEQYF. The CDR3 bases are TGTGCCAGCAGTGTCGTAGTCGGGGCAACCTACGAGCAGTACTTC.

The genes are TRBV11-2 and TRBJ2-1; perhaps TRBD1 as D (6 bases). Per germline, CDR1 SGHAT and CDR2 FQNNGV. The CDR3 is 15 amino acids. V lost 6 bases and J lost 8, with 20 bases in between. CDR3 nucleotides: TGTGCCAGCAGGCCTGTTCAGGGGTCCTTCCATGAGCAGTTCTTC. It codes for CASRPVQGSFHEQFF.

This clone has a single count. The rearrangement uses TRBV5-1 and TRBJ1-4, with D unresolved. Germline values: CDR1 SGHRS, CDR2 YFSETQ. This CDR3 contains 15 residues. Trimming removed 0 bases at V and 0 bases at J, with 6 bases between. CDR3 sequence (DNA): TGCGCCAGCAGCTTGGAGAGTGCAACTAATGAAAAACTGTTTTTT. Its translation: CASSLESATNEKLFF.

The V gene is TRBV18, the J gene TRBJ1-4, with D possibly TRBD1 on 5 matching bases. This CDR3 contains 16 residues. V lost 3 bases and J 8 bases, leaving 19 bases between the germline ends. CDR1 KGHSH and CDR2 LQKENI come from the germline V gene. The CDR3 loop is CASSPMQGRTREKLFF. CDR3 DNA sequence: TGTGCCAGCTCACCGATGCAGGGTAGGACGAGGGAAAAACTGTTTTTT.

The rearrangement links TRBV2 to TRBJ2-7; D is undetermined. The CDR3 runs to 15 residues. V lost 2 bases and J lost 1, with 12 bases in between. CDR1 SNHLY and CDR2 FYNNEI come from the germline V gene. The CDR3 protein is CASSEFITASYEQYF. The CDR3 region has the DNA TGTGCCAGCAGTGAATTTATAACGGCTTCCTACGAGCAGTACTTC.

This clone was seen a single time. The chain uses TRBV4-2 and TRBJ1-6, with a weak D call TRBD1 (5 bases). Germline V gives CDR1 LGHNA, CDR2 YNFKEQ. This CDR3 spans 15 amino acids. V dropped 0 bases and J dropped 10 bases, with 13 bases sitting between them. CDR3 protein: CASSQEGQGKSPLHF. The CDR3 bases are TGTGCCAGCAGCCAAGAAGGGCAGGGAAAATCACCCCTCCACTTT.

The V gene is TRBV30, the J gene TRBJ2-7; no reliable D call. The V end lost 0 bases, the J end lost 3 bases, and 6 bases lay between the germline ends. This CDR3 has 12 residues. Germline assignment: CDR1 GTSNPN and CDR2 SVGIG (reference sequence). CDR3 in amino acids: CAWSVPGYEQYF. The CDR3 DNA reads as TGTGCCTGGAGTGTCCCAGGCTACGAGCAGTACTTC.

Only one count was recorded for this clone. The chain has TRBV30 and TRBJ2-7; no clear D gene. Germline values: CDR1 GTSNPN, CDR2 SVGIG (reference sequence). V was trimmed by 0 bases and J by 3 bases, leaving 12 bases between them. The CDR3 sequence is 14 residues long. In DNA, the CDR3 is TGTGCCTGGAGTGTAACGACATCCCTCTACGAGCAGTACTTC. Translated: CAWSVTTSLYEQYF.

The chain carries TRBV4-3 and TRBJ2-1, with 10 bases matching TRBD2. In germline, CDR1 is LGHNA, CDR2 YSLEER. There are 15 residues in the CDR3. With V trimmed by 1 base and J by 8 bases, 5 bases remained unmatched. The CDR3 spells CASSQAAGGPYEQFF. The CDR3 region has the DNA TGCGCCAGCAGCCAAGCAGCGGGGGGGCCTTATGAGCAGTTCTTC.